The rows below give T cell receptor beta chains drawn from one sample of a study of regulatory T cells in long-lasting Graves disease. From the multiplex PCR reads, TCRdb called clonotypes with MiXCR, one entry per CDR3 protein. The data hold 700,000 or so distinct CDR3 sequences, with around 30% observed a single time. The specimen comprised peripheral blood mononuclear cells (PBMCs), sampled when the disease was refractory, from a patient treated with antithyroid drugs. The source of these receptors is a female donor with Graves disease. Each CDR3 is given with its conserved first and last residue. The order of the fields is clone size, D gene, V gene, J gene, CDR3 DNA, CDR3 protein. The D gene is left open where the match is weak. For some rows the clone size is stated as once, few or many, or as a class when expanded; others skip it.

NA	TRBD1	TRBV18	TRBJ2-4	TGTGCCAGCTCAACCGGGACAGGGGAAAACATTCAGTACTTC	CASSTGTGENIQYF
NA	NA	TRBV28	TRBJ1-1	TGTGCCAGCAGTGAAGGGCCCGCAGGGCTGAACACTGAAGCTTTCTTT	CASSEGPAGLNTEAFF
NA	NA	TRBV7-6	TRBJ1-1	TGTGCCAGCAGCTTCGTCGGGTCTGAAGCTTTCTTT	CASSFVGSEAFF
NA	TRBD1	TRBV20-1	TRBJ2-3	TGCAGTGCTAGTGGACAGGGTCGGCAGCCCCAGTATTTT	CSASGQGRQPQYF
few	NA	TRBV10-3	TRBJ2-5	TGTGCCATCAGTGACGGGGCAGAGACCCAGTACTTC	CAISDGAETQYF
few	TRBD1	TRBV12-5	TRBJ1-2	TGTGCTAGTGGCTGGGGACAGGGGTATGGCTACACCTTC	CASGWGQGYGYTF
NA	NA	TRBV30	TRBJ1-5	TGTGCCTGGAGTAATCACGGGGCCAATCAGCCCCAGCATTTT	CAWSNHGANQPQHF
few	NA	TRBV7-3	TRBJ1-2	TGTGCCAGCAGCCCCAGAGCCCGGGGTGGCTACACCTTC	CASSPRARGGYTF
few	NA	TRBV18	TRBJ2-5	TGTGCCAGCTCACCCACAGTTGTTGCGATGGGAGAGACCCAGTACTTC	CASSPTVVAMGETQYF
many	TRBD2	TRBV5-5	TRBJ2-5	TGTGCCAGCAGCACCGGACTAGCGGGAGCAGAGACCCAGTACTTC	CASSTGLAGAETQYF
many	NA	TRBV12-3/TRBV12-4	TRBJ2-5	TGTGCCAGCAGGCCCCCAGGGTGGGGGCAAGAGACCCAGTACTTC	CASRPPGWGQETQYF
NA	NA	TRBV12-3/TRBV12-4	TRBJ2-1	TGTGCCAGCAGCCCCCTCGGGGGAAGCTCCTACAATGAGCAGTTCTTC	CASSPLGGSSYNEQFF
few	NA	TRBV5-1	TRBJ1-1	TGCGCCAGCAGCGTACAGGGAGCTAATGAAGCTTTCTTT	CASSVQGANEAFF
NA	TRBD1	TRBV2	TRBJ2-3	TGTGCCAGCAGTGGGTTGACAGGGGATACGCAGTATTTT	CASSGLTGDTQYF
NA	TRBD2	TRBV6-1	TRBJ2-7	TGTGCCAGCAACGCAAAGGAGGGACTAGCGGGGTCATACGAGCAGTACTTC	CASNAKEGLAGSYEQYF
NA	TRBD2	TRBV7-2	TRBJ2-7	TGTGCCAGCAGCACCTCGGGAGGGCTCTCCTACGAGCAGTACTTC	CASSTSGGLSYEQYF
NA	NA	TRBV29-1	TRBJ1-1	TGCAGCGGCCGACAGATGAACACTGAAGCTTTCTTT	CSGRQMNTEAFF
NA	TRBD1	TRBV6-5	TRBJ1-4	TGTGCCAGCAGTTCCTTGGACAGGTCGGAAAAACTGTTTTTT	CASSSLDRSEKLFF
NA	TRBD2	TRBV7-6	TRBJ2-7	TGTGCCAGCAGCCCGTTAGCGGGCGCTTACGAGCAGCACTTC	CASSPLAGAYEQHF
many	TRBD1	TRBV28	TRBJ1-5	TGTGCCAGCAGTCGCAGGACAGGGTATCAGCCCCAGCATTTT	CASSRRTGYQPQHF
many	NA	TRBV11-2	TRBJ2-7	TGTGCCAGCACCTCCCTTAGCGGTTACTCCTACGAGCAGTACTTC	CASTSLSGYSYEQYF
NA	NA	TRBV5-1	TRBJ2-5	TGCGCCAGCAGCTTGGTTGTCGGTTCAGAGGAGACCCAGTACTTC	CASSLVVGSEETQYF
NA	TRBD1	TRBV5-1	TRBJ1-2	TGCGCCAGCAGCTTGGTTCGCCAGGGGGCCTACACCTTC	CASSLVRQGAYTF
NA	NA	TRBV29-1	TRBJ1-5	TGCAGCGTGGGGGGGCAGAAGTCCCGGCCCCAGCATTTT	CSVGGQKSRPQHF
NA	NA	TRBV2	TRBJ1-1	TGTGCCAGCATTAAAATGTCTTGGGGGGAGAACACTGAAGCTTTCTTT	CASIKMSWGENTEAFF
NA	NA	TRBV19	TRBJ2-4	TGTGCCAGTAGTCCTAGGACAGTCGCCGCCAAAAACATTCAGTACTTC	CASSPRTVAAKNIQYF
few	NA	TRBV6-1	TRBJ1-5	TGTGCCAGCAGCCCTAAGTACCTTAGCAATCAGCCCCAGCATTTT	CASSPKYLSNQPQHF
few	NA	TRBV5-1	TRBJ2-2	TGCGCCAGCAGCCCGGCCGTGAGTAGTGGGCCTACCGGGGAGCTGTTTTTT	CASSPAVSSGPTGELFF
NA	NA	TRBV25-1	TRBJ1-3	TGTGCCAGCAGTGAATCGGGGGCTGGTGGAAACACCATATATTTT	CASSESGAGGNTIYF
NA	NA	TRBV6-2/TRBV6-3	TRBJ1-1	TGTGCCAGCAGTGAGAACCAATTCTACACTGAAGCTTTCTTT	CASSENQFYTEAFF
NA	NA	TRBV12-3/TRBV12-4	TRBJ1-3	TGTGCCAGCAGCCCGCAAGTCTCTGGAAACACCATATATTTT	CASSPQVSGNTIYF
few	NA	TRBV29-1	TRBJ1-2	TGCAGCGTTGAGACAGGCTATGGCTACACCTTC	CSVETGYGYTF
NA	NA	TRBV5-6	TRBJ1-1	TGTGCCAGCAGACAGAACCAGGGTACTGAAGCTTTCTTT	CASRQNQGTEAFF
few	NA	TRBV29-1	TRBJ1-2	TGCAGCGTTGATGAGTGGGGCTACACCTTC	CSVDEWGYTF
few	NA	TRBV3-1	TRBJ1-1	TGTGCCAGCAGCCAAGACCCCCCGGGGACTGAAGCTTTCTTT	CASSQDPPGTEAFF
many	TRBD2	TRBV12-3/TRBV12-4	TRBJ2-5	TGTGCCAGCAGTTTGCGTGCGGGAGAGGGCGGAGAGACCCAGTACTTC	CASSLRAGEGGETQYF
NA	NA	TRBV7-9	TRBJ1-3	TGTGCCAGCAGCTTAGAGGCTACTGGAAACACCATATATTTT	CASSLEATGNTIYF
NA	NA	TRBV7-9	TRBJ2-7	TGTGCCAGCAGCTTAGCCGGGGCAGTTGACAGGGAGCAGTACTTC	CASSLAGAVDREQYF
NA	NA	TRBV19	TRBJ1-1	TGTGCCAGTAGCCCCCCCCGGCCGGATGGTAACACTGAAGCTTTCTTT	CASSPPRPDGNTEAFF
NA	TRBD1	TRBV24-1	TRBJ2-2	TGTGCCACCAGTGACCCTGGACAGGGAACCACCGGGGAGCTGTTTTTT	CATSDPGQGTTGELFF
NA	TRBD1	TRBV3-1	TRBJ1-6	TGTGCCAGCAGACCCGACAGGGGTAATTCACCCCTCCACTTT	CASRPDRGNSPLHF